This T cell receptor (beta chain) was recorded in a study of blood T cell repertoires in COVID-19. Overall study: Sites in the United States, Italy and Spain provided acute and convalescent COVID-19 samples.

The data were produced by immunoSEQ multiplex PCR, yet TCRdb's version contains in-frame clones alone and is incomplete. The data show roughly 230,000 clones, approximately 85% seen once. This clone was observed a handful of times. Germline CDR1 and CDR2: LGHNA and YNFKEQ. The CDR3 spans 16 residues. The junction had 7 bases not matched to a gene; V was cut back by 2 bases and J by 9 bases. The rearrangement joins TRBV4-2 to TRBJ1-6; TRBD1 agrees at 10 bases. The receptor was isolated from a man between 45 and 60 years old with COVID-19, enrolled during active disease. Source material: peripheral blood. This CDR3 reads CASSQPGGQGISPLHF. The CDR3 bases are TGTGCCAGCAGCCAACCCGGGGGACAGGGGATTTCACCCCTCCACTTT.